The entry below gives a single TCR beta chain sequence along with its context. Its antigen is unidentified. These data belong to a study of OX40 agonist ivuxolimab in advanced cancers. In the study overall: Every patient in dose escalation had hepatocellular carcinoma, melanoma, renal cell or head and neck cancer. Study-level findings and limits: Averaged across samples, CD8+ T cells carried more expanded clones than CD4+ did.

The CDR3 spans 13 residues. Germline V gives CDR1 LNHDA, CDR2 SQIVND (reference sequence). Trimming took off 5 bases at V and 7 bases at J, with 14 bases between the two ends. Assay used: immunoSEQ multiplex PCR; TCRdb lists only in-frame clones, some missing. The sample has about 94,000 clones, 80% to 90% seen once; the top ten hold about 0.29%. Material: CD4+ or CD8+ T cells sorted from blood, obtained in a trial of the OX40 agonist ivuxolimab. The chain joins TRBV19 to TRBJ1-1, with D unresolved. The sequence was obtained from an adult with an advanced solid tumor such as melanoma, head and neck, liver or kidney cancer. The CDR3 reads CASSEVGGVEAFF. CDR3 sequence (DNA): TGTGCCAGTAGTGAGGTAGGTGGAGTTGAAGCTTTCTTT.